The T cell receptor beta chain described here comes from a study of T cell responses to AZD1222 COVID-19 vaccine. Study as a whole: Pooled samples include second doses given at about 4 or 12 weeks.

Sequencing used immunoSEQ multiplex PCR; TCRdb keeps in-frame clones, though not all of them. The sample shows around 140,000 clones, more than 85% of them seen only once. Germline lookup yields CDR1 GTSNPN and CDR2 SVGIG (reference sequence). The ends were cut back, 0 bases at V and 2 bases at J, with 5 bases in the middle. The length of the CDR3 is 13 residues. The gene calls are TRBV30 and TRBJ2-1; no clear D. The sequence derives from an adult in good health. The specimen comprised peripheral blood, sampled on day 0 of AZD1222 vaccination. DNA of the CDR3: TGTGCCTGGAGTGTACGGACCTACAATGAGCAGTTCTTC. It codes for CAWSVRTYNEQFF.